This T cell receptor beta chain was found in a study of OX40 agonist ivuxolimab in advanced cancers. Details on this clone: What it binds is not known.

The CDR3 sequence is 14 residues long. Per germline, CDR1 LNHDA and CDR2 SQIVND (reference sequence). V shed 1 base, J shed 6 bases, and the junction held 4 bases outside the gene matches. The repertoire was sequenced with immunoSEQ multiplex PCR; TCRdb's copy has only in-frame clones and lacks some. The sample includes about 70,000 clones, roughly nine tenths of them seen just once. Notes on the study in general: In the expanded peripheral T cells, antigen specificity was never determined. On average, CD8+ T cells showed a greater number of expanded clones than CD4+.

The input for sequencing was CD4+ or CD8+ T cells sorted from blood, taken in a trial of the OX40 agonist ivuxolimab. The rearrangement uses TRBV19 and TRBJ2-3, with 7 nucleotides matching TRBD1. The sequence was collected from an adult with an advanced solid tumor such as melanoma, head and neck, liver or kidney cancer. CDR3 residues: CASSIGGGADTQYF. The DNA of the CDR3 is TGTGCCAGTAGTATAGGAGGGGGCGCGGATACGCAGTATTTT.